Each of the 27 T cell receptor beta chains below was sequenced from the same sample in a study of shared clonotypes between healthy human individuals. Some clones are missing from TCRdb's copy, which holds only in-frame ones; the method was immunoSEQ multiplex PCR. The profile shows about 1.5 million clones, approximately 98% of them singletons. Sequenced input: naive CD4+ T cells sorted from blood. Subset meaning: CD45RA+ positively selected. These receptors were collected from a young man in good health.

CDR3 in DNA: TGCGCCAGCAGCATAGGGGAATACACAGATACGCAGTATTTT. This codes for CASSIGEYTDTQYF. This chain links TRBV5-1 with TRBJ2-3, with a weak D call TRBD1 (5 bases). The germline V and J ends were trimmed by 4 bases and 2 bases, with 11 bases remaining between them. This CDR3 has 14 residues. Germline CDR1 is SGHRS and CDR2 is YFSETQ.

The CDR3 nucleotides read TGTGCCAGCAGCCGTGAGCGCGAATACTACGAGCAGTACTTC. Residues: CASSREREYYEQYF. The chain recombines TRBV28 with TRBJ2-7; no definite D call. Germline CDR1 MDHEN, CDR2 SYDVKM. This CDR3 region has 14 residues. V lost 6 bases and J 3 bases, leaving 15 bases between the germline ends.

The chain joins TRBV19 to TRBJ1-5; a weak D match, TRBD1 (5 bases). CDR3 length equals 17 residues. Per the germline V gene, CDR1 is LNHDA and CDR2 is SQIVND (reference sequence). Trimming left V 4 bases short and J 0 bases short, with 16 bases between. CDR3 coding DNA: TGTGCCAGTAGTACCAGAGGACAAACTTATAGCAATCAGCCCCAGCATTTT. Residues: CASSTRGQTYSNQPQHF.

The rearrangement links TRBV5-5 to TRBJ2-3, with D possibly TRBD2 on 5 matching bases. The CDR3 is 13 residues long. The V and J ends lost 4 bases and 2 bases respectively, with 8 bases between them. Germline CDR1 SGHKS, CDR2 YYEKEE (reference sequence). In DNA form, the CDR3 reads TGTGCCAGCAGCCCCGGGAACACAGATACGCAGTATTTT. Translating gives CASSPGNTDTQYF.

The J gene is TRBJ2-6, the V gene TRBV19; D perhaps matches TRBD1 (7 bases). The germline CDR1 and CDR2 sequences are LNHDA and SQIVND (reference sequence). The CDR3 is 13 amino acids. With 3 bases removed from V and 10 bases from J, the gap between germline ends came to 10 bases. The CDR3 nucleotides are TGTGCCAGTAGTATGACAGGGAGGAACGTCCTGACTTTC. This translates into CASSMTGRNVLTF.

The chain couples TRBV5-1 to TRBJ2-3, with 8 bases matching TRBD2. The CDR3 is made up of 16 amino acids. The trim removed 4 bases at V and 2 bases at J, leaving 9 bases unmatched. Per the germline V gene, CDR1 is SGHRS and CDR2 is YFSETQ. CDR3 in amino acids: CASSRTSGSYTDTQYF. The CDR3 DNA is TGCGCCAGCAGCCGGACCAGCGGGAGCTACACAGATACGCAGTATTTT.

The gene calls are TRBV6-5 and TRBJ2-1; 14 nucleotides match TRBD2. CDR1 and CDR2 from the germline V gene are MNHEY and SVGAGI. The junction had 3 bases not matched to a gene; V was cut back by 5 bases and J by 6 bases. The CDR3 extends over 15 amino acids. CDR3 DNA sequence: TGTGCCAGCAGTCAGACTAGCGGGAGGGCCAATGAGCAGTTCTTC. Protein: CASSQTSGRANEQFF.

The rearrangement links TRBV5-1 to TRBJ2-1; TRBD2 might be the D (6 bases). The V end lost 0 bases, the J end lost 8 bases, and 12 bases lay between the germline ends. In germline, CDR1 is SGHRS, CDR2 YFSETQ. The CDR3 runs 14 residues. The CDR3 reads CASSLVTGDYEQFF. CDR3 DNA: TGCGCCAGCAGCTTGGTGACGGGAGATTATGAGCAGTTCTTC. The full variable domain, in which reference TRBV5-1 and TRBJ2-1 provide the parts outside the CDR3, is KAGVTQTPRYLIKTRGQQVTLSCSPISGHRSVSWYQQTPGQGLQFLFEYFSETQRNKGNFPGRFSGRQFSNSRSEMNVSTLELGDSALYLCASSLVTGDYEQFFGPGTRLTVL.

The V gene is TRBV19, the J gene TRBJ1-2; TRBD1 agrees at 9 bases. CDR1 is LNHDA, CDR2 SQIVND, per germline (reference sequence). Unmatched junction bases numbered 10, after V lost 7 bases and J lost 4 bases. CDR3 length equals 15 residues. The CDR3 here is CASKIQGASGYGYTF. The CDR3 bases are TGTGCCAGTAAAATACAGGGGGCTTCTGGCTATGGCTACACCTTC.

The V call is TRBV29-1, the J call TRBJ2-3; D remains ambiguous. The V gene's germline CDR1 is SQVTM and CDR2 ANQGSEA. V was cut by 5 bases and J by 3 bases, with 6 bases left in between. The length of the CDR3 is 11 residues. The CDR3 loop is CSVRLTDTQYF. The CDR3 DNA reads TGCAGCGTTCGGTTAACAGATACGCAGTATTTT.

This rearrangement joins TRBV7-3 to TRBJ1-2; D uncertain. The CDR3 has 10 amino acids. The germline V gene encodes CDR1 SGHTA and CDR2 FQGTGA. V dropped 5 bases and J dropped 13 bases, with 11 bases sitting between them. The CDR3 loop reads CASSLQDATF. The CDR3 DNA sequence: TGTGCCAGCAGCCTCCAGGATGCCACCTTC.

The J gene is TRBJ2-3, the V gene TRBV28; D perhaps matches TRBD2 (5 bases). V dropped 5 bases and J dropped 2 bases, with 11 bases sitting between them. CDR1 is MDHEN, CDR2 SYDVKM, per germline. The length of the CDR3 is 14 residues. The CDR3 DNA reads as TGTGCCAGCAGTCGGGCGGGTACCACAGATACGCAGTATTTT. This encodes CASSRAGTTDTQYF.

With respect to this clone: The sample holds other DNA sequences that translate to the same CDR3. The chain has TRBV6-6 and TRBJ2-6; possibly TRBD1 for D (5 bases). CDR1 and CDR2 from the germline V gene are MNHNY and SVGAGI (reference sequence). Trimming took off 4 bases at V and 1 base at J, with 8 bases between the two ends. The CDR3 spans 15 residues. CDR3 sequence reads: CASSFSGSGANVLTF. The DNA for the CDR3 is TGTGCCAGCAGTTTCTCAGGGTCTGGGGCCAACGTCCTGACTTTC.

The chain combines TRBV7-6 with TRBJ1-3; no clear D gene. Germline values: CDR1 SGHVS, CDR2 FNYEAQ. This CDR3 region has 13 residues. V lost 6 bases and J lost 3, with 9 bases in between. The CDR3 bases are TGTGCCAGCAGTTGGGATCTTGGAAACACCATATATTTT. It encodes CASSWDLGNTIYF.

Concerning this clone: At the DNA level, this CDR3 is encoded by other sequences in the same sample as well. The chain has TRBV6-5 and TRBJ1-5; unclear D gene. The V end lost 3 bases, the J end lost 4 bases, and 7 bases lay between the germline ends. CDR3 size: 13 residues. CDR1 and CDR2 (germline): MNHEY, SVGAGI. The CDR3 loop is CASSYTRNQPQHF. The CDR3 nucleotides read TGTGCCAGCAGTTATACACGAAATCAGCCCCAGCATTTT.

Notes on this clone: Other DNA sequences within the sample encode an identical CDR3. The rearrangement joins TRBV5-4 to TRBJ2-2; D is undetermined. With 3 bases removed from V and 1 base from J, the gap between germline ends came to 10 bases. The CDR3 is 15 residues long. CDR1 is SGHNT, CDR2 YYREEE, per germline (reference sequence). The CDR3 reads CASSSPVENTGELFF. In nucleotides, the CDR3 is TGTGCCAGCAGCTCCCCGGTGGAGAACACCGGGGAGCTGTTTTTT.

The rearrangement uses TRBV2 and TRBJ2-7, with D unclear. The CDR3 runs to 10 residues. Germline CDR1 SNHLY, CDR2 FYNNEI. V lost 8 bases to trimming and J lost 5 bases, with 7 bases between them. The CDR3, as DNA: TGTGCCAGCTTTAGTGACGAGCAGTACTTC. As protein: CASFSDEQYF. The variable domain in full, completed from reference TRBV2 and TRBJ2-7, reads EPEVTQTPSHQVTQMGQEVILRCVPISNHLYFYWYRQILGQKVEFLVSFYNNEISEKSEIFDDQFSVERPDGSNFTLKIRSTKLEDSAMYFCASFSDEQYFGPGTRLTVT.

The chain joins TRBV28 to TRBJ1-4; 9 nucleotides agree with TRBD1. The CDR3 has 15 amino acids. Per germline, CDR1 MDHEN and CDR2 SYDVKM. The V gene end was trimmed by 3 bases and the J gene end by 5 bases; junction bases not matched to a gene: 4. The CDR3 protein is CASSFYRGLNEKLFF. CDR3 DNA: TGTGCCAGCAGTTTCTACAGGGGGCTCAATGAAAAACTGTTTTTT.

The V gene is TRBV15, the J gene TRBJ2-7, with 8 bases lining up with TRBD1. The CDR3 consists of 15 residues. V was pared by 1 base and J by 3 bases, with 5 bases of the junction left unmatched. In germline, CDR1 is LNHNV, CDR2 YYDKDF (reference sequence). The CDR3 nucleotides read TGTGCCACCAGCAGAGGGGGGACAGGTAACTACGAGCAGTACTTC. Protein product: CATSRGGTGNYEQYF.

The chain employs TRBV7-2 and TRBJ2-5, with D uncertain. This CDR3 spans 13 amino acids. V was clipped by 3 bases and J by 2 bases, with 7 bases between them. Germline lookup yields CDR1 SGHTA and CDR2 FQGNSA. The CDR3 DNA sequence: TGTGCCAGCAGCTTTTACTTACAAGAGACCCAGTACTTC. Amino acid sequence: CASSFYLQETQYF.

The V and J genes are TRBV4-3 and TRBJ1-3; TRBD1 matches at 7 bases. Germline trimming cut 4 bases from V and 0 bases from J; bases unmatched to any gene: 6. The CDR3 is 16 residues long. The germline gives CDR1 LGHNA, CDR2 YSLEER. Here the CDR3 reads CASSPQDRTSGNTIYF. In DNA, the CDR3 is TGCGCCAGCAGCCCCCAGGACAGGACCTCTGGAAACACCATATATTTT.

The CDR3 protein is CAISERIADSQETQYF. The CDR3 nucleotides are TGTGCCATCAGTGAGAGAATAGCGGACTCACAAGAGACCCAGTACTTC. The V gene is TRBV10-3, the J gene TRBJ2-5; perhaps TRBD2 as D (6 bases). Germline V lookup: CDR1 ENHRY, CDR2 SYGVKD. This CDR3 spans 16 amino acids. The V end lost 2 bases, the J end lost 2 bases, and 15 bases lay between the germline ends.

The chain links TRBV18 to TRBJ2-7; maybe TRBD1 (5 bases). V gave up 5 bases and J gave up 3 bases, with 11 bases separating them. The CDR3 sequence is 13 residues long. CDR1 KGHSH and CDR2 LQKENI come from the germline V gene. The CDR3 coding sequence is TGTGCCAGCTCAAATAGGGGCAGCTACGAGCAGTACTTC. Residues: CASSNRGSYEQYF.

This chain uses TRBV7-9 with TRBJ1-4, with 7 bases matching TRBD1. The CDR3 extends over 16 amino acids. The J segment lost 8 bases and the V segment lost 5 bases, leaving 14 bases of the junction unmatched. Germline assignment: CDR1 SEHNR and CDR2 FQNEAQ (reference sequence). CDR3 coding DNA: TGTGCCAGCAGCCCCACTACAGGGGAATTCCAGGAAAAACTGTTTTTT. Its protein is CASSPTTGEFQEKLFF.

The V and J genes are TRBV18 and TRBJ1-1; 7 bases match TRBD1. The V gene end was trimmed by 3 bases and the J gene end by 3 bases; junction bases not matched to a gene: 13. The V gene's germline CDR1 is KGHSH and CDR2 LQKENI. This CDR3 has 17 amino acids. The CDR3 sequence is CASSPLTGHLGDTEAFF. CDR3 sequence (DNA): TGTGCCAGCTCACCTTTGACAGGGCACTTGGGGGACACTGAAGCTTTCTTT.

A note on this clone: Other DNA sequences in the sample encode the same CDR3. The chain joins TRBV30 to TRBJ2-3, with 7 bases matching TRBD2. V lost 2 bases and J lost 0; bases outside the gene matches: 2. The length of the CDR3 is 14 residues. Germline V gene data show CDR1 as GTSNPN and CDR2 as SVGIG (reference sequence). DNA for the CDR3: TGTGCCTGGAGTAGCGGGACTAGCACAGATACGCAGTATTTT. This sequence encodes CAWSSGTSTDTQYF.

This chain connects TRBV5-5 to TRBJ1-2; 9 bases align to TRBD1. Per the germline V gene, CDR1 is SGHKS and CDR2 is YYEKEE (reference sequence). Trimming at V came to 4 bases and at J to 9 bases, leaving 10 bases not matched to a gene. CDR3 length: 14 amino acids. This CDR3 is CASSRYGDRARYTF. The CDR3 nucleotides are TGTGCCAGCAGCCGCTACGGGGACAGGGCGCGCTACACCTTC.